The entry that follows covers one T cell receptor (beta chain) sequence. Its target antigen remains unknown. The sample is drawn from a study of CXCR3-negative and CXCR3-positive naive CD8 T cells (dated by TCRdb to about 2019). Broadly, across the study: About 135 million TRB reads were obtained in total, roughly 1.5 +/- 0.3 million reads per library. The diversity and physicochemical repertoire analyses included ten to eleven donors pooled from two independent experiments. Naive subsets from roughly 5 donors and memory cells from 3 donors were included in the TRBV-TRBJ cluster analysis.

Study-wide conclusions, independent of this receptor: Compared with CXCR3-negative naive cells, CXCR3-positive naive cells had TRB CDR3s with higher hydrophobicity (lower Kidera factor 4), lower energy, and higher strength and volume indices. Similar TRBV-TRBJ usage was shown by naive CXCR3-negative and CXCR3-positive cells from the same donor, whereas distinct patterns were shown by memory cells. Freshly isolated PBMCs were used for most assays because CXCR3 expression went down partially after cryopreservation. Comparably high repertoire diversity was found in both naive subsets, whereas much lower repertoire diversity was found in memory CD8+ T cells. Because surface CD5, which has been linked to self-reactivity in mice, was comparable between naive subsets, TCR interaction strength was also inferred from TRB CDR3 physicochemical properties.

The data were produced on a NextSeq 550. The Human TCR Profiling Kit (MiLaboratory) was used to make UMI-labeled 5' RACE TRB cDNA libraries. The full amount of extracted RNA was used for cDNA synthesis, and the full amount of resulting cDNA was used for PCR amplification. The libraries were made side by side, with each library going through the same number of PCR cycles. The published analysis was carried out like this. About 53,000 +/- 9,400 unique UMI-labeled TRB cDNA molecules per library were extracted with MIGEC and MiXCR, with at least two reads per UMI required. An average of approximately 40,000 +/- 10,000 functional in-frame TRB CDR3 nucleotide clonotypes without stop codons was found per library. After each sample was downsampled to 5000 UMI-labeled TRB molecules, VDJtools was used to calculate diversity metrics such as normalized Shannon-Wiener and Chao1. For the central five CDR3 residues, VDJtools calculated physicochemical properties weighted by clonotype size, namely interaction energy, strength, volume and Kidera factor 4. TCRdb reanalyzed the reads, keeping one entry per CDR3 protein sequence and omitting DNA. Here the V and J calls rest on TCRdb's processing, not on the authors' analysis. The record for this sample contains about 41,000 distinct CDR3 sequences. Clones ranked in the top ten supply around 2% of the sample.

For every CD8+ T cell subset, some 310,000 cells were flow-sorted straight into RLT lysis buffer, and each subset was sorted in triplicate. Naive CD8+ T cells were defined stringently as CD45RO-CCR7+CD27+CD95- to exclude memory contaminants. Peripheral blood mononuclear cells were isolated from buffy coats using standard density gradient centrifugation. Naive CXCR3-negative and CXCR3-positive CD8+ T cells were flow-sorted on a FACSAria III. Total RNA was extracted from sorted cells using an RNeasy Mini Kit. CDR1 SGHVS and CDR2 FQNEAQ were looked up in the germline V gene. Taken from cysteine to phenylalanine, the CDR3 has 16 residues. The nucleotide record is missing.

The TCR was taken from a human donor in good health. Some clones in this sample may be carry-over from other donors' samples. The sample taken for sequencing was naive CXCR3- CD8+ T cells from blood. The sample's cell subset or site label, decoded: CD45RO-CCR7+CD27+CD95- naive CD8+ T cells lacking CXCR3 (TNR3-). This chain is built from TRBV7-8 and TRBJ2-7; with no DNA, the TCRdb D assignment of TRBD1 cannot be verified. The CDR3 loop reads CASSRYSSAPPYEQYF.